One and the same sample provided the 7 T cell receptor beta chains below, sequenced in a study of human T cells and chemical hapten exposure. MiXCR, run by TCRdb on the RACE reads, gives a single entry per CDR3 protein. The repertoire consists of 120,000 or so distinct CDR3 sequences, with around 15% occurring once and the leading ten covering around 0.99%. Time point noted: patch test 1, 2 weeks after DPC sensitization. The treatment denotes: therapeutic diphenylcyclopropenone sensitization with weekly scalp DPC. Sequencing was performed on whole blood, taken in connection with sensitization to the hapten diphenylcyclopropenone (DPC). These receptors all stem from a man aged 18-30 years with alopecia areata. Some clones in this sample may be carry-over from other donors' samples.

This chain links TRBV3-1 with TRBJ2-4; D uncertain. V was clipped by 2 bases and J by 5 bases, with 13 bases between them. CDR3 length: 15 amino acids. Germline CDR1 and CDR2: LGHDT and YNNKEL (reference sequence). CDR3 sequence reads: CASSQYRAVQNIQYF. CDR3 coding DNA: TGTGCCAGCAGCCAATACCGGGCGGTCCAAAACATTCAGTACTTC.

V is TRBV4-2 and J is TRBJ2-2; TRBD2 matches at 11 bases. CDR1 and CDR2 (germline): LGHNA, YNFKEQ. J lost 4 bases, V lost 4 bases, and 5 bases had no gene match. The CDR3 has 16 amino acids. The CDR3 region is CASSRPSGGTTGELFF. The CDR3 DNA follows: TGTGCCAGCAGCCGGCCTAGCGGGGGGACCACCGGGGAGCTGTTTTTT.

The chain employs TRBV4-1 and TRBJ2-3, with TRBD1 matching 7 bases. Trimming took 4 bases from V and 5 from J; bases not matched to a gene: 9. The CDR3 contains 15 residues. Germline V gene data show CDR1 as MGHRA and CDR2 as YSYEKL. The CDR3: CASSLRTDREDTQYF. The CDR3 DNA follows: TGCGCCAGCAGCCTTAGAACCGACAGGGAAGATACGCAGTATTTT.

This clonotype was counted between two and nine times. The CDR3, as DNA: TGCGCCAGCAGCCAACAGCGTACTAGCGGGGGGGCCTACGAGCAGTACTTC. It specifies CASSQQRTSGGAYEQYF. The V and J genes are TRBV4-3 and TRBJ2-7; 13 positions agree with TRBD2. CDR3 size: 17 residues. V lost 2 bases, J lost 2 bases, and 6 bases stayed unmatched. Germline loops: CDR1 LGHNA, CDR2 YSLEER.

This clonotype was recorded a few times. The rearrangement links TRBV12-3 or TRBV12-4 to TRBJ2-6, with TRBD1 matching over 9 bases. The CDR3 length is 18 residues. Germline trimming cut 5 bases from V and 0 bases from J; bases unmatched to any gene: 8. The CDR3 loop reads CASSGDRGYDSGANVLTF. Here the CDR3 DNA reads TGTGCCAGCAGTGGCGACAGGGGGTATGACTCTGGGGCCAACGTCCTGACTTTC.

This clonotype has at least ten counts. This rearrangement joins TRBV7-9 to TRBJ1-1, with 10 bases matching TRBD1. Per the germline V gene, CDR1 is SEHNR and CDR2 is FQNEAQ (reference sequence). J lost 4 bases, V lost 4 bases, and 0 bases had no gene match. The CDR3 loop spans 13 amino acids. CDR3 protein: CASSWTGGTEAFF. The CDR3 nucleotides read TGTGCCAGCAGCTGGACAGGGGGCACTGAAGCTTTCTTT.

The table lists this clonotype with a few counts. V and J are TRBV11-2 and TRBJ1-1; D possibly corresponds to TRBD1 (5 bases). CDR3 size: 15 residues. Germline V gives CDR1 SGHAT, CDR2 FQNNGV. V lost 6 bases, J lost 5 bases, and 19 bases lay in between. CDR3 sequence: CASRASRGGGTEAFF. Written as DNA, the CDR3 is TGTGCCAGCAGGGCCTCGCGGGGCGGCGGGACTGAAGCTTTCTTT.